The sample holds many counts of the clone carrying this T cell receptor beta chain. TCRdb processed the 5' RACE reads anew with MiXCR; each CDR3 protein has one entry. The top ten hold over 12% of the sample, which has about 400,000 distinct CDR3 sequences, roughly 6.1% seen once. The record originates from a study of T cells after yellow fever vaccination. Looked up from germline, CDR1 is DFQATT and CDR2 is SNEGSKA (reference sequence). This CDR3 has 15 residues. The junction had 11 bases not matched to a gene; V was cut back by 8 bases and J by 2 bases. V and J are TRBV20-1 and TRBJ2-1, with 8 bases that match TRBD2. The source material was PBMCs, sampled 5 days after the yellow fever booster vaccination. The source of this sequence is a man younger than 40 who received the YFV17D yellow fever vaccine. The CDR3 nucleotides are TGCAGTTCATCCTTTAGCGGGAAGGCCTACAATGAGCAGTTCTTC. Amino acids: CSSSFSGKAYNEQFF.